The 15 T cell receptor beta chains reported below all come from one sample, sequenced in a study of blood T cell repertoires in COVID-19. The assay was immunoSEQ multiplex PCR, and TCRdb's table has in-frame clones only and misses some. This sample has hundreds of thousands of clones; approximately 86% occur once, and the top ten carry about 9.8%. What was sequenced was peripheral blood. The receptors were sampled from a man aged 18 to 35 with active or convalescent COVID-19.

The chain combines TRBV13 with TRBJ1-4, with 7 bases identical to TRBD1. CDR1 is PRHDT, CDR2 FYEKMQ, per germline (reference sequence). The J segment lost 7 bases and the V segment lost 5 bases, leaving 10 bases of the junction unmatched. The CDR3 loop spans 15 amino acids. Written as DNA, the CDR3 is TGTGCCAGCAGCGTCTACAAGGGGGCTGGTGAAAAACTGTTTTTT. Translating it yields CASSVYKGAGEKLFF. The whole variable domain, remainder taken from reference TRBV13 and TRBJ1-4, is AAGVIQSPRHLIKEKRETATLKCYPIPRHDTVYWYQQGPGQDPQFLISFYEKMQSDKGSIPDRFSAQQFSDYHSELNMSSLELGDSALYFCASSVYKGAGEKLFFGSGTQLSVL.

J is TRBJ1-2 and V is TRBV5-1, with a weak D call TRBD1 (6 bases). Germline V gene sequence: CDR1 SGHRS, CDR2 YFSETQ. Trimming left V 5 bases short and J 6 bases short, with 14 bases between. There are 13 residues in the CDR3. Written as DNA, the CDR3 is TGCGCCAGCAGGCTTACAGGGCACGATGGCTACACCTTC. Translating it yields CASRLTGHDGYTF.

J is TRBJ1-2 and V is TRBV5-1, with TRBD1 matching over 9 bases. With V trimmed by 1 base and J by 4 bases, 14 bases remained unmatched. The CDR3 contains 18 residues. Germline CDR1 is SGHRS and CDR2 is YFSETQ. CDR3 protein: CASSLSRDRENPGYGYTF. CDR3 DNA sequence: TGCGCCAGCAGCTTGTCCCGGGACAGGGAAAATCCCGGCTATGGCTACACCTTC.

V gene TRBV15 combines with J gene TRBJ2-6; the D is unclear. The V gene's germline CDR1 is LNHNV and CDR2 YYDKDF (reference sequence). This CDR3 comprises 15 residues. V lost 0 bases to trimming and J lost 1 base, with 4 bases between them. As DNA, the CDR3 is TGTGCCACCAGCAGAGATCTATCTGGGGCCAACGTCCTGACTTTC. This gives the protein CATSRDLSGANVLTF.

The J gene is TRBJ2-7, the V gene TRBV27; the D gene is possibly TRBD2 (6 bases). The V gene lost 8 bases and the J gene lost 2 bases, with 13 bases spanning the gap. Germline lookup yields CDR1 MNHEY and CDR2 SMNVEV (reference sequence). There are 13 residues in the CDR3. The CDR3 sequence is CASGGDYPYEQYF. DNA for the CDR3: TGTGCCAGCGGAGGGGATTACCCCTACGAGCAGTACTTC.

The rearrangement joins TRBV4-2 to TRBJ2-6; no reliable D call. This CDR3 is built from 16 residues. V shed 1 base and J shed 0 bases, with 7 bases lying between them. Per germline, CDR1 LGHNA and CDR2 YNFKEQ. The CDR3 coding sequence is TGTGCCAGCAGCCAAGCTCTTCCCTCTGGGGCCAACGTCCTGACTTTC. Translation gives CASSQALPSGANVLTF.

This clone was detected once. The chain joins TRBV5-4 to TRBJ2-3; D is perhaps TRBD1 (5 bases). The CDR3 is 14 residues long. Trimming cost V 7 bases and J 2 bases, with 14 bases left between them. Germline V lookup: CDR1 SGHNT, CDR2 YYREEE (reference sequence). For the CDR3, the DNA is TGTGCCAGCCAATTCGACAGATACACAGATACGCAGTATTTT. Amino acids: CASQFDRYTDTQYF.

V gene TRBV7-8 combines with J gene TRBJ2-1; no clear D gene. V lost 5 bases and J lost 5, with 4 bases in between. The CDR3 is 11 amino acids. Germline V gives CDR1 SGHVS, CDR2 FQNEAQ. The CDR3, as DNA: TGTGCCAGCAGCCCCGACAATGAGCAGTTCTTC. Residues: CASSPDNEQFF.

The V and J genes are TRBV4-3 and TRBJ2-1; D remains ambiguous. Trimming took off 4 bases at V and 0 bases at J, with 10 bases between the two ends. Per germline, CDR1 LGHNA and CDR2 YSLEER. The CDR3 runs 15 residues. The CDR3 reads CASSPTRSSYNEQFF. DNA of the CDR3: TGCGCCAGCAGCCCTACGAGGAGCTCCTACAATGAGCAGTTCTTC.

The rearrangement joins TRBV15 to TRBJ1-2; D unresolved. Trimming removed 8 bases at V and 3 bases at J, with 16 bases between. Germline CDR1 is LNHNV and CDR2 is YYDKDF (reference sequence). The CDR3 runs to 14 residues. CDR3: CATAGSSAYYGYTF. The CDR3 DNA sequence: TGTGCCACCGCGGGGTCCTCGGCCTACTATGGCTACACCTTC. The whole variable domain, remainder taken from reference TRBV15 and TRBJ1-2, is DAMVIQNPRYQVTQFGKPVTLSCSQTLNHNVMYWYQQKSSQAPKLLFHYYDKDFNNEADTPDNFQSRRPNTSFCFLDIRSPGLGDTAMYLCATAGSSAYYGYTFGSGTRLTVV.

The chain couples TRBV11-2 to TRBJ2-1, with 11 positions matching TRBD2. The CDR3 is 14 amino acids. Unmatched junction bases numbered 4, after V lost 5 bases and J lost 7 bases. The germline V gene has CDR1 SGHAT and CDR2 FQNNGV. The chain's CDR3 is CASSPTSGGNEQFF. The CDR3 region has the DNA TGTGCCAGCAGCCCAACTAGCGGGGGTAATGAGCAGTTCTTC.

The chain employs TRBV6-5 and TRBJ2-5, with D possibly matching TRBD2 (6 bases). CDR1 MNHEY and CDR2 SVGAGI come from the germline V gene. The V and J ends lost 6 bases and 3 bases respectively, with 17 bases between them. The CDR3 totals 15 residues. The CDR3 is CASSPLGLYKETQYF. The DNA of the CDR3 is TGTGCCAGCAGCCCGCTCGGACTATATAAAGAGACCCAGTACTTC.

The rearrangement uses TRBV5-4 and TRBJ1-1; no firm D call. Germline assignment: CDR1 SGHNT and CDR2 YYREEE (reference sequence). With 0 bases removed from V and 8 bases from J, the gap between germline ends came to 5 bases. This CDR3 is 11 amino acids long. The CDR3 spells CASSLVVEAFF. The CDR3 DNA is TGTGCCAGCAGCTTGGTAGTGGAAGCTTTCTTT.

The V call is TRBV6-1, the J call TRBJ2-3; D is unresolved. This CDR3 has 11 amino acids. Germline V gene sequence: CDR1 MNHNS, CDR2 SASEGT. Trimming pared 5 bases from V and 6 bases from J, leaving 6 bases between. The DNA of the CDR3 is TGTGCCAGCAGTTACGGTGATACGCAGTATTTT. This sequence encodes CASSYGDTQYF.

The rearrangement links TRBV25-1 to TRBJ2-2, with TRBD1 matching over 8 bases. Germline values: CDR1 MGHDK, CDR2 SYGVNS. The trim removed 6 bases at V and 6 bases at J, leaving 6 bases unmatched. This CDR3 comprises 14 residues. The CDR3 region is CASRNRGMAGELFF. The DNA of the CDR3 is TGTGCCAGCAGAAACAGGGGGATGGCCGGGGAGCTGTTTTTT. The whole variable domain, filled in from reference TRBV25-1 and TRBJ2-2, reads EADIYQTPRYLVIGTGKKITLECSQTMGHDKMYWYQQDPGMELHLIHYSYGVNSTEKGDLSSESTVSRIRTEHFPLTLESARPSHTSQYLCASRNRGMAGELFFGEGSRLTVL.